Each of the 30 T cell receptor beta chains below was sequenced from the same sample in a study of CD8 T cells in Susac syndrome. RNA in amounts of roughly 0.5 to 1 ug was reverse transcribed with random hexamers. TCRdb re-called the immunoSEQ multiplex PCR reads through MiXCR, storing one row per CDR3 protein. This sample has 300,000 or so distinct CDR3 sequences, with 92% found just once. Sequencing was carried out using CD4+ T cells from PBMCs. All receptors come from a human donor with multiple sclerosis.

This sequence joins TRBV30 and TRBJ2-2, with 8 bases matching TRBD2. The J segment lost 8 bases and the V segment lost 3 bases, leaving 11 bases of the junction unmatched. The CDR3 is 15 residues long. CDR1 is GTSNPN and CDR2 is SVGIG in the germline V gene (reference sequence). CDR3 sequence: CAWSGLGTRRGELFF. DNA for the CDR3: TGTGCCTGGAGCGGGCTAGGGACTAGACGGGGGGAGCTGTTTTTT.

The rearrangement uses TRBV5-1 and TRBJ2-5; possibly TRBD1 for D (6 bases). The CDR3 runs to 15 residues. Germline V CDR1 and CDR2: SGHRS, YFSETQ. V was pared by 0 bases and J by 4 bases, with 13 bases between. This CDR3 is CASSLEGQSRETQYF. CDR3 coding DNA: TGCGCCAGCAGCTTGGAAGGACAGAGTCGAGAGACCCAGTACTTC.

This chain uses TRBV2 with TRBJ1-1, with D tentatively TRBD1 (6 bases). The CDR3 spans 15 residues. Germline CDR1 SNHLY, CDR2 FYNNEI. The V end was cut by 6 bases, the J end by 1 base, with 15 bases between. The CDR3 here is CASSTGQVANTEAFF. CDR3 sequence (DNA): TGTGCCAGCAGCACAGGGCAGGTTGCGAACACTGAAGCTTTCTTT.

The V gene is TRBV5-6, the J gene TRBJ2-1, with D maybe TRBD1 (5 bases). Germline V lookup: CDR1 SGHDT, CDR2 YYEEEE. Trimming cost V 1 base and J 8 bases, with 16 bases left between them. This CDR3 is built from 15 residues. For the CDR3, the DNA is TGTGCCAGCAGCTTGCCGCAGGGCTTGATCCATGAGCAGTTCTTC. Its protein is CASSLPQGLIHEQFF.

J is TRBJ2-5 and V is TRBV4-2, with a tentative D call TRBD1 (5 bases). V gave up 3 bases and J gave up 1 base, with 12 bases separating them. This CDR3 is built from 15 residues. In germline, CDR1 is LGHNA, CDR2 YNFKEQ. CDR3 sequence: CASSQGLGVQETQYF. Here the CDR3 DNA reads TGTGCCAGCAGCCAGGGGCTAGGAGTCCAAGAGACCCAGTACTTC.

The chain links TRBV25-1 to TRBJ2-3; D is possibly TRBD2 (6 bases). This CDR3 is built from 14 residues. The V gene's germline CDR1 is MGHDK and CDR2 SYGVNS. V gave up 6 bases and J gave up 0 bases, with 10 bases separating them. The chain's CDR3 is CASRTGTSTDTQYF. The CDR3 DNA sequence: TGTGCCAGCAGGACCGGGACTAGCACAGATACGCAGTATTTT.

The rearrangement links TRBV2 to TRBJ1-2, with 7 bases that match TRBD1. The junction had 8 bases not matched to a gene; V was cut back by 5 bases and J by 5 bases. In germline, CDR1 is SNHLY, CDR2 FYNNEI. This CDR3 region has 14 residues. The CDR3 DNA is TGTGCCAGCAGTAGAGACAGGGTGGGATATGGCTACACCTTC. Protein: CASSRDRVGYGYTF.

The CDR3: CASSRWTGAEAFF. CDR3 DNA: TGTGCCAGCAGCCGATGGACGGGGGCCGAAGCTTTCTTT. The rearrangement uses TRBV11-2 and TRBJ1-1, with D perhaps matching TRBD1 (6 bases). Germline CDR1 SGHAT, CDR2 FQNNGV. V lost 5 bases and J lost 8, with 15 bases in between. This CDR3 has 13 residues.

This sequence joins TRBV30 and TRBJ2-1, with a possible D match to TRBD1 (5 bases). This CDR3 contains 14 residues. Looked up from germline, CDR1 is GTSNPN and CDR2 is SVGIG (reference sequence). V lost 3 bases and J lost 4, with 13 bases in between. The CDR3 reads CAWRNWGSYNEQFF. DNA of the CDR3: TGTGCCTGGAGAAACTGGGGCTCGTACAATGAGCAGTTCTTC.

CDR3 nucleotide sequence: TGTGCCTGGAGTCTGGGACAGAGTAACACTGAAGCTTTCTTT. Its translation is CAWSLGQSNTEAFF. The chain uses TRBV30 and TRBJ1-1, with TRBD1 matching over 7 bases. J was trimmed by 2 bases and V by 2 bases; bases with no gene match: 5. CDR1 GTSNPN and CDR2 SVGIG come from the germline V gene (reference sequence). The CDR3 spans 14 residues.

The chain couples TRBV7-9 to TRBJ1-1; D may be TRBD1 (5 bases). The germline CDR1 and CDR2 sequences are SEHNR and FQNEAQ (reference sequence). The CDR3 is 18 residues long. Trimming removed 6 bases from V and 4 bases from J, with 27 bases in between. CDR3 amino acids: CASRSLSGTHGLGTEAFF. The CDR3 DNA follows: TGTGCCAGCAGGTCACTATCCGGGACTCATGGTTTAGGCACTGAAGCTTTCTTT. Variable domain in full (rest from reference TRBV7-9 and TRBJ1-1): DTGVSQNPRHKITKRGQNVTFRCDPISEHNRLYWYRQTLGQGPEFLTYFQNEAQLEKSRLLSDRFSAERPKGSFSTLEIQRTEQGDSAMYLCASRSLSGTHGLGTEAFFGQGTRLTVV.

The CDR3 here is CASSLVPGLENIQYF. In nucleotides, the CDR3 is TGCGCCAGCAGCTTGGTACCGGGTCTCGAGAACATTCAGTACTTC. The V gene is TRBV5-1, the J gene TRBJ2-4; the D is unclear. The CDR3 length is 15 residues. From germline, CDR1 is SGHRS and CDR2 YFSETQ. The germline V and J ends were trimmed by 0 bases and 7 bases, with 14 bases remaining between them.

In this sample, this clonotype turned up once. CDR3 DNA: TGTGCCAGCAGCGTGGTCGGGGGCCACAATGAGCAGTTCTTC. This encodes CASSVVGGHNEQFF. V and J are TRBV9 and TRBJ2-1; either TRBD1 or TRBD2 may fit D (6 bases each). CDR1 and CDR2 from the germline V gene are SGDLS and YYNGEE. V gave up 2 bases and J gave up 5 bases, with 11 bases separating them. CDR3 length: 14 residues.

V is TRBV20-1 and J is TRBJ1-2, with D possibly TRBD1 on 5 matching bases. This CDR3 spans 12 amino acids. Germline-derived CDR1 and CDR2 are DFQATT and SNEGSKA (reference sequence). Trimming removed 6 bases at V and 8 bases at J, with 16 bases between. CDR3 DNA: TGCAGTGCGGAGACAAGGAGGGACGGCTACACCTTC. Residues: CSAETRRDGYTF.

This rearrangement joins TRBV6-6 to TRBJ2-7; a possible D gene is TRBD2 (6 bases). Per germline, CDR1 MNHNY and CDR2 SVGAGI (reference sequence). CDR3 size: 15 residues. Deletions cut 6 bases from V and 2 bases from J, with 17 bases between. The CDR3 sequence: CASRQPGRGAYEQYF. In DNA form, the CDR3 reads TGTGCCAGCAGACAGCCGGGTCGCGGGGCCTACGAGCAGTACTTC.

The chain recombines TRBV20-1 with TRBJ1-2; the D gene is possibly TRBD1 (5 bases). V gave up 0 bases and J gave up 2 bases, with 7 bases separating them. Per germline, CDR1 DFQATT and CDR2 SNEGSKA (reference sequence). The CDR3 length is 13 residues. For the CDR3, the DNA is TGCAGTGCTAGAGAGCCAGGGAACTATGGCTACACCTTC. Translating it yields CSAREPGNYGYTF.

This chain links TRBV30 with TRBJ1-1; no firm D call. The CDR3 covers 13 residues. V was trimmed by 2 bases and J by 3 bases, leaving 10 bases between them. The germline gives CDR1 GTSNPN, CDR2 SVGIG (reference sequence). The CDR3 is CAWSSTAYTEAFF. CDR3 bases: TGTGCCTGGAGTTCCACGGCATACACTGAAGCTTTCTTT.

The V call is TRBV15, the J call TRBJ2-1; 7 bases map to TRBD1. Per germline, CDR1 LNHNV and CDR2 YYDKDF (reference sequence). The CDR3 is made up of 22 amino acids. With 2 bases clipped from V and 0 bases from J, the junction kept 22 bases outside the gene matches. The CDR3 bases are TGTGCCACCAGCAGACCCGCAAGGTCGGGCCAGGGGGTCCGCTTCTCCTACAATGAGCAGTTCTTC. Translating gives CATSRPARSGQGVRFSYNEQFF.

J is TRBJ2-5 and V is TRBV30, with D perhaps TRBD1 or TRBD2 (6 bases each). The CDR3 consists of 14 residues. V was cut by 5 bases and J by 5 bases, with 18 bases left in between. Germline lookup yields CDR1 GTSNPN and CDR2 SVGIG (reference sequence). CDR3 coding DNA: TGTGCCTGGGGTTCCGGGACGGGGGCTGAGACCCAGTACTTC. It specifies CAWGSGTGAETQYF. The whole variable domain, remainder taken from reference TRBV30 and TRBJ2-5, is SQTIHQWPATLVQPVGSPLSLECTVEGTSNPNLYWYRQAAGRGLQLLFYSVGIGQISSEVPQNLSASRPQDRQFILSSKKLLLSDSGFYLCAWGSGTGAETQYFGPGTRLLVL.

The chain has TRBV20-1 and TRBJ1-5; the D gene is possibly TRBD1 (6 bases). CDR3 length equals 15 residues. V shed 1 base and J shed 0 bases, with 10 bases lying between them. From germline, CDR1 is DFQATT and CDR2 SNEGSKA (reference sequence). The chain's CDR3 is CSARVQGYSNQPQHF. The CDR3 DNA is TGCAGTGCTAGAGTTCAGGGGTATAGCAATCAGCCCCAGCATTTT.

Points on this clonotype: A junction boundary mismatches the germline segment, possibly from a read error. The V gene is TRBV20-1, the J gene TRBJ2-1; tentative D call: TRBD1 (6 bases). Germline V gene sequence: CDR1 DFQATT, CDR2 SNEGSKA (reference sequence). The CDR3 loop spans 16 amino acids. CDR3 residues: CNARGQQGYSYNEQFF. CDR3 bases: TGCAATGCTAGAGGGCAACAGGGTTACTCCTACAATGAGCAGTTCTTC.

V gene TRBV3-1 combines with J gene TRBJ2-7; D may be TRBD2 (7 bases). V was trimmed by 4 bases and J by 3 bases, leaving 19 bases between them. The CDR3 is 16 amino acids. Per germline, CDR1 LGHDT and CDR2 YNNKEL (reference sequence). Written as DNA, the CDR3 is TGTGCCAGCAGCCTCAGAGGGGGGGCCCACCACTACGAGCAGTACTTC. Protein product: CASSLRGGAHHYEQYF.

The gene calls are TRBV29-1 and TRBJ1-2, with 7 bases fitting TRBD1. This CDR3 comprises 14 residues. V gave up 3 bases and J gave up 7 bases; unmatched junction bases: 11. Germline V gives CDR1 SQVTM, CDR2 ANQGSEA. The CDR3 loop reads CSVEEGARSIGYTF. CDR3 DNA: TGCAGCGTTGAGGAGGGGGCGCGAAGTATTGGCTACACCTTC.

The V gene is TRBV12-3 or TRBV12-4, the J gene TRBJ2-5, with D perhaps matching TRBD1 (6 bases). V lost 3 bases and J lost 3, with 17 bases in between. The CDR3 runs 16 residues. The CDR3 nucleotides read TGTGCCAGCAGTTTGACTCAGGGGAAAATAAAAGAGACCCAGTACTTC. Encoded protein: CASSLTQGKIKETQYF.

The chain combines TRBV14 with TRBJ1-1, with D uncertain. CDR1 is SGHDN and CDR2 is FVKESK in the germline V gene. Trimming removed 0 bases at V and 0 bases at J, with 11 bases between. There are 16 residues in the CDR3. In nucleotides, the CDR3 is TGTGCCAGCAGCCAAGATCTCGGGGAATTGAACACTGAAGCTTTCTTT. This sequence encodes CASSQDLGELNTEAFF.

The chain combines TRBV29-1 with TRBJ1-4, with 7 positions matching TRBD1. Trimming took 6 bases from V and 4 from J; bases not matched to a gene: 5. CDR1 is SQVTM and CDR2 is ANQGSEA in the germline V gene. The CDR3 is 13 residues long. Here the CDR3 reads CSVRDRNNEKLFF. In DNA form, the CDR3 reads TGCAGCGTCCGGGACAGAAATAATGAAAAACTGTTTTTT.

The rearrangement joins TRBV20-1 to TRBJ2-7; possible D gene TRBD1, 6 bases. V lost 6 bases and J lost 3, with 15 bases in between. This CDR3 is built from 13 residues. Germline loops: CDR1 DFQATT, CDR2 SNEGSKA (reference sequence). The CDR3 sequence is CSATGQIGYEQYF. For the CDR3, the DNA is TGCAGTGCAACAGGACAGATCGGCTACGAGCAGTACTTC.

The V gene is TRBV11-3, the J gene TRBJ2-1; 12 nucleotides line up with TRBD2. The CDR3 length is 18 residues. Trimming at V came to 5 bases and at J to 0 bases, leaving 8 bases not matched to a gene. Germline V gives CDR1 SGHNT, CDR2 YENEEA. In DNA, the CDR3 is TGTGCCAGCAGCCCTAGCGGGGGGGTTTCTCGCTCCTACAATGAGCAGTTCTTC. Protein: CASSPSGGVSRSYNEQFF.

The chain is built from TRBV7-2 and TRBJ2-3; D ambiguous. The CDR3 loop spans 12 amino acids. Trimming left V 1 base short and J 5 bases short, with 4 bases between. Germline-derived CDR1 and CDR2 are SGHTA and FQGNSA. The CDR3 region is CASSLDVDTQYF. The CDR3, as DNA: TGTGCCAGCAGCTTAGATGTAGATACGCAGTATTTT.

The V call is TRBV5-4, the J call TRBJ2-1; 8 nucleotides match TRBD2. V was clipped by 4 bases and J by 8 bases; unmatched bases: 11. This CDR3 is built from 15 residues. Germline lookup yields CDR1 SGHNT and CDR2 YYREEE (reference sequence). CDR3 protein: CASSPLMAGGYEQFF. In nucleotides, the CDR3 is TGTGCCAGCAGCCCCCTAATGGCGGGGGGCTATGAGCAGTTCTTC.